Sequencing of this T cell receptor beta chain was carried out in a study of T cells of healthy individuals. One entry per CDR3 protein results from TCRdb running MiXCR on the 5' RACE reads. The table has fewer than 70,000 distinct CDR3 sequences, around 15% seen once. Germline V CDR1 and CDR2: SGDLS, YYNGEE. The ends lost 0 bases at V and 4 bases at J; junction bases unmatched: 2. There are 15 residues in the CDR3. This TCR was recovered from a human donor in good health. J is TRBJ2-1 and V is TRBV9, with 9 nucleotides matching TRBD2. This CDR3 reads CASSVEAGGYNEQFF. The CDR3 nucleotides are TGTGCCAGCAGCGTAGAGGCGGGGGGGTACAATGAGCAGTTCTTC.